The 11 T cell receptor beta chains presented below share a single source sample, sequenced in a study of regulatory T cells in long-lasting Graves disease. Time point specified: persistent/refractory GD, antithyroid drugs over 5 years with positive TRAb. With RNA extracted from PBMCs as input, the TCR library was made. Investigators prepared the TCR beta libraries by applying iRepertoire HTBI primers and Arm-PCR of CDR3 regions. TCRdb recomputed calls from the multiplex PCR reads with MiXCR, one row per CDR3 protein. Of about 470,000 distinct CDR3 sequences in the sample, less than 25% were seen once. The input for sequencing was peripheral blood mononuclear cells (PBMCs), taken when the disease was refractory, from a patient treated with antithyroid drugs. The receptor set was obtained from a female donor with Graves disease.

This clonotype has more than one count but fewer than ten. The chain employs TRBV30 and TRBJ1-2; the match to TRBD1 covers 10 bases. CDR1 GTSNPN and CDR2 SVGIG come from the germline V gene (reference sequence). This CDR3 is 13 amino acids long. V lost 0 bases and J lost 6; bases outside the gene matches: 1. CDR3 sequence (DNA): TGTGCCTGGAGTGTCGGGACAGGGGATGGCTACACCTTC. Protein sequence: CAWSVGTGDGYTF.

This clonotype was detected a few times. CDR3 bases: TGTGCCAGCAGTTTATATCCGGGACTAGCGGCGAAAGAGACCCAGTACTTC. Its translation is CASSLYPGLAAKETQYF. The chain employs TRBV27 and TRBJ2-5; 11 bases align to TRBD2. V dropped 1 base and J dropped 3; count of bases not matched to a gene: 7. The CDR3 is made up of 17 amino acids. Germline V lookup: CDR1 MNHEY, CDR2 SMNVEV (reference sequence).

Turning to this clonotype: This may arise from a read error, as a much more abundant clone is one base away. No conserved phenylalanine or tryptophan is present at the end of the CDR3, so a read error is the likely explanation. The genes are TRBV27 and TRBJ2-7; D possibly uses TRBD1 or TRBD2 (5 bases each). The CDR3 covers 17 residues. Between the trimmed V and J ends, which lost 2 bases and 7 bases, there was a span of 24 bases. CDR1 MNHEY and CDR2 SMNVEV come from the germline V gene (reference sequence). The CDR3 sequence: CASSLNKDEWTPGEQYL. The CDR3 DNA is TGTGCCAGCAGTTTAAATAAGGATGAGTGGACACCGGGAGAGCAGTACCTC.

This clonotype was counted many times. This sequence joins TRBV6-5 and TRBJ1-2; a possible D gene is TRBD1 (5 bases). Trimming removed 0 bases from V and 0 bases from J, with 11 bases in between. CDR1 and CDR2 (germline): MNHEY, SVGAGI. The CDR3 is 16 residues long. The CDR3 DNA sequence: TGTGCCAGCAGTTACTCGACGCCAGGGTCTAACTATGGCTACACCTTC. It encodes CASSYSTPGSNYGYTF.

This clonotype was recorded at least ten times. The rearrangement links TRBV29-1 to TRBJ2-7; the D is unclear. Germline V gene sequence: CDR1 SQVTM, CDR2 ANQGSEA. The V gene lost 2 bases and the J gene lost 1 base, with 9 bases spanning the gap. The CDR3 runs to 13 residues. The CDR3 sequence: CSVESRSSYEQYF. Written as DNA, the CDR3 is TGCAGCGTTGAATCGAGGAGTTCCTACGAGCAGTACTTC.

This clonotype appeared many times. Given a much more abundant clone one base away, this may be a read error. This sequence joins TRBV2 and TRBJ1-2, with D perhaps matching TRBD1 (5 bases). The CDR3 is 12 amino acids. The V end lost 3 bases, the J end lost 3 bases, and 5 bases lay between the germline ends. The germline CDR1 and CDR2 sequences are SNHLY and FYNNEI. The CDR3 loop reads CASSEGDYGYTF. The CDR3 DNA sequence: TGTGCCAGCAGTGAGGGGGACTATGGCTACACCTTC. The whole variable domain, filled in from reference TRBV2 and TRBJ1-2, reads EPEVTQTPSHQVTQMGQEVILRCVPISNHLYFYWYRQILGQKVEFLVSFYNNEISEKSEIFDDQFSVERPDGSNFTLKIRSTKLEDSAMYFCASSEGDYGYTFGSGTRLTVV.

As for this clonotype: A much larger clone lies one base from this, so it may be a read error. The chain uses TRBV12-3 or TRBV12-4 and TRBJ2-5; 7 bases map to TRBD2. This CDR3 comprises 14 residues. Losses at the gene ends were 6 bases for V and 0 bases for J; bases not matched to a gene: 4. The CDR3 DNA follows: TGTGCCAGCAGCACCGGGACTAACCAAGAGACCCAGTACTTC. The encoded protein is CASSTGTNQETQYF.

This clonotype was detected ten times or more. The CDR3 region is CASSAVGGAREQYF. CDR3 in DNA: TGTGCCAGCAGTGCCGTTGGTGGCGCACGGGAGCAGTACTTC. This rearrangement joins TRBV28 to TRBJ2-7; D not resolved. The germline V gene encodes CDR1 MDHEN and CDR2 SYDVKM. The CDR3 totals 14 residues. Trimming took 5 bases from V and 7 from J, leaving 18 bases between them.

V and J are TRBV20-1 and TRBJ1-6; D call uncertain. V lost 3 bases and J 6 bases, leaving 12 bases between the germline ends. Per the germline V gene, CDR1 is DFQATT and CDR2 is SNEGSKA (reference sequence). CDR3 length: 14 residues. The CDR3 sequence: CSARALTGNSPLHF. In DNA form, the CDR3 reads TGCAGTGCTAGGGCTCTGACGGGTAATTCACCCCTCCACTTT.

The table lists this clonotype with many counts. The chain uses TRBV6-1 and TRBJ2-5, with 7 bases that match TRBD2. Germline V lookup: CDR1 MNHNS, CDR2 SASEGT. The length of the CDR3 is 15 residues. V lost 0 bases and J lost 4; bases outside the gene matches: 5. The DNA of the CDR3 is TGTGCCAGCAGTGAAGCGCTGGCTAGCGGAGAGACCCAGTACTTC. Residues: CASSEALASGETQYF.

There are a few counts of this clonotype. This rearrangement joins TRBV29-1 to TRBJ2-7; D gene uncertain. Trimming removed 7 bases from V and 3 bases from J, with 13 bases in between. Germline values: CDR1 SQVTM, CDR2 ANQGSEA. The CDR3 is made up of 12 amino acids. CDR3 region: CSARVAFYEQYF. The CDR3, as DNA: TGCAGCGCCCGTGTAGCCTTCTACGAGCAGTACTTC.